These 26 T cell receptor beta chains originate from one sample sequenced in a study of cytomegalovirus exposure and HLA in healthy donors. Researchers ran the PCR with 60 Vbeta and 13 Jbeta primers. Method: immunoSEQ multiplex PCR; TCRdb's copy keeps in-frame clones and lacks some. The data contain about 170,000 clones, roughly 80% of them singletons. The sequenced sample consisted of PBMCs. The receptors derive from a girl aged 2 to 10 in good health and CMV-seropositive.

The chain is built from TRBV28 and TRBJ1-1, with 10 bases identical to TRBD1. Germline V CDR1 and CDR2: MDHEN, SYDVKM. The CDR3 runs 15 residues. J was trimmed by 5 bases and V by 1 base; bases with no gene match: 4. CDR3 in amino acids: CASSLSTGGGTEAFF. DNA for the CDR3: TGTGCCAGCAGTTTATCGACAGGGGGCGGAACTGAAGCTTTCTTT.

The rearrangement links TRBV30 to TRBJ1-1, with 7 positions matching TRBD1. V trimming: 3 bases; J trimming: 5 bases; junction bases outside the gene matches: 12. The CDR3 extends over 15 amino acids. Per the germline V gene, CDR1 is GTSNPN and CDR2 is SVGIG (reference sequence). Here the CDR3 reads CAWRRGPGAGTEAFF. CDR3 sequence (DNA): TGTGCCTGGAGAAGGGGGCCGGGGGCGGGGACTGAAGCTTTCTTT.

The chain combines TRBV9 with TRBJ2-1; no clear D gene. Germline loops: CDR1 SGDLS, CDR2 YYNGEE. The CDR3 runs 16 residues. V was pared by 2 bases and J by 0 bases, with 12 bases between. CDR3 sequence reads: CASSVEAVSSYNEQFF. The DNA for the CDR3 is TGTGCCAGCAGCGTCGAAGCCGTGAGCTCCTACAATGAGCAGTTCTTC.

The CDR3 DNA follows: TGTGCCACTCAGTCAGTTAAAGTCGTCGATGAGCAGTTCTTC. The encoded protein is CATQSVKVVDEQFF. The chain is built from TRBV6-5 and TRBJ2-1; the D is unclear. The CDR3 consists of 14 residues. From germline, CDR1 is MNHEY and CDR2 SVGAGI. Trimming took 10 bases from V and 8 from J, leaving 21 bases between them.

The chain is built from TRBV5-1 and TRBJ2-7; a possible D gene is TRBD1 (7 bases). The CDR3 extends over 13 amino acids. CDR1 and CDR2 from the germline V gene are SGHRS and YFSETQ. Trimming shortened V by 0 bases and J by 9 bases, and 13 bases separated the two germline ends. This chain's CDR3 is CASSLARGEGQYF. Here the CDR3 DNA reads TGCGCCAGCAGCTTGGCCAGGGGGGAAGGGCAGTACTTC.

This clone was seen just once. J is TRBJ2-3 and V is TRBV5-4; TRBD2 matches at 16 bases. This CDR3 has 17 residues. The V segment lost 3 bases and the J segment 6 bases; nucleotides outside the gene matches: 7. Germline-derived CDR1 and CDR2 are SGHNT and YYREEE (reference sequence). Written as DNA, the CDR3 is TGTGCCAGCAGCTCGGGACTAGCGGGAGGGACATCGGATACGCAGTATTTT. It yields the protein CASSSGLAGGTSDTQYF.

This rearrangement joins TRBV29-1 to TRBJ2-1; maybe TRBD1 (5 bases). Trimming left V 4 bases short and J 3 bases short, with 16 bases between. CDR3 size: 15 residues. CDR1 and CDR2 from the germline V gene are SQVTM and ANQGSEA. CDR3 amino acids: CSVGLRTSIYNEQFF. The CDR3 DNA sequence: TGCAGCGTTGGGTTAAGGACATCAATCTACAATGAGCAGTTCTTC.

The rearrangement joins TRBV30 to TRBJ1-1; D is unclear. Germline values: CDR1 GTSNPN, CDR2 SVGIG (reference sequence). The CDR3 spans 11 residues. V lost 3 bases to trimming and J lost 3 bases, with 5 bases between them. The CDR3 loop reads CAWRPDTEAFF. The CDR3 nucleotides read TGTGCCTGGAGGCCAGACACTGAAGCTTTCTTT. Variable domain in full (rest from reference TRBV30 and TRBJ1-1): SQTIHQWPATLVQPVGSPLSLECTVEGTSNPNLYWYRQAAGRGLQLLFYSVGIGQISSEVPQNLSASRPQDRQFILSSKKLLLSDSGFYLCAWRPDTEAFFGQGTRLTVV.

V is TRBV6-4 and J is TRBJ1-1; a possible D gene is TRBD1 (5 bases). Between the trimmed V and J ends, which lost 3 bases and 0 bases, there was a span of 8 bases. The CDR3 length is 14 residues. Germline V gene lookup returns CDR1 MRHNA and CDR2 SNTAGT. The CDR3 region is CASSETELNTEAFF. DNA of the CDR3: TGTGCCAGCAGTGAGACAGAGTTGAACACTGAAGCTTTCTTT.

The chain links TRBV11-2 to TRBJ1-2; possible D gene TRBD1, 5 bases. There are 17 residues in the CDR3. From germline, CDR1 is SGHAT and CDR2 FQNNGV. V was pared by 4 bases and J by 1 base, with 19 bases between. The CDR3 protein is CASSSRQSGPYNYGYTF. The CDR3 DNA reads TGTGCCAGCAGCTCCCGTCAGTCAGGGCCATATAACTATGGCTACACCTTC.

The chain carries TRBV11-2 and TRBJ2-1, with 8 bases that match TRBD2. The CDR3 spans 15 residues. Germline CDR1 reads SGHAT; CDR2 reads FQNNGV. Trimming removed 2 bases from V and 4 bases from J; junction bases left unmatched: 4. The CDR3 loop reads CASSLREGLYNEQFF. The CDR3 nucleotides are TGTGCCAGCAGCTTACGGGAGGGACTATACAATGAGCAGTTCTTC.

This clone was picked up a small number of times. As DNA, the CDR3 is TGTGCCAGTTCCCCAGGGACAGGGGGAGATACGCAGTATTTT. It is translated as CASSPGTGGDTQYF. The chain links TRBV6-4 to TRBJ2-3; 11 bases agree with TRBD1. Looked up from germline, CDR1 is MRHNA and CDR2 is SNTAGT. The CDR3 runs to 14 residues. Germline trimming cut 9 bases from V and 5 bases from J; bases unmatched to any gene: 7.

The chain joins TRBV6-1 to TRBJ1-6; TRBD1 might be the D (5 bases). The ends were cut back, 2 bases at V and 3 bases at J, with 14 bases in the middle. This CDR3 comprises 17 residues. Looked up from germline, CDR1 is MNHNS and CDR2 is SASEGT. This CDR3 is CASSERAGQHYNSPLHF. The CDR3 nucleotides read TGTGCCAGCAGTGAACGAGCTGGACAACACTATAATTCACCCCTCCACTTT.

This clone was picked up a small number of times. The rearrangement links TRBV25-1 to TRBJ2-3; 8 bases agree with TRBD1. Trimming at V came to 4 bases and at J to 5 bases, leaving 5 bases not matched to a gene. This CDR3 is 14 amino acids long. Germline V gives CDR1 MGHDK, CDR2 SYGVNS. The CDR3 sequence is CASSGIQGGDTQYF. The CDR3, as DNA: TGTGCCAGCAGTGGGATACAGGGGGGAGATACGCAGTATTTT.

The chain recombines TRBV29-1 with TRBJ2-4, with D hard to call. Germline CDR1 and CDR2: SQVTM and ANQGSEA. Trimming removed 6 bases from V and 0 bases from J, with 9 bases in between. CDR3 length: 13 residues. This CDR3 is CSVTGLAKNIQYF. DNA for the CDR3: TGCAGCGTAACCGGGTTAGCCAAAAACATTCAGTACTTC.

This chain joins TRBV30 and TRBJ1-2; D perhaps matches TRBD1 (5 bases). Germline V gene sequence: CDR1 GTSNPN, CDR2 SVGIG (reference sequence). Trimming left V 4 bases short and J 5 bases short, with 26 bases between. The CDR3 extends over 17 amino acids. The CDR3 DNA follows: TGTGCCTGGAATAGCGGGATGCGGGGACCTACTACATATGGCTACACCTTC. Translating it yields CAWNSGMRGPTTYGYTF.

The CDR3 DNA follows: TGTGCCAGCGCAGCGAGCCCCCTACTAGCATTCACCGGGGAGCTGTTTTTT. The encoded protein is CASAASPLLAFTGELFF. V is TRBV9 and J is TRBJ2-2; tentative D call: TRBD2 (6 bases). CDR3 size: 17 residues. V lost 7 bases and J lost 4, with 23 bases in between. CDR1 is SGDLS, CDR2 YYNGEE, per germline.

The chain carries TRBV30 and TRBJ2-7, with D maybe TRBD2 (6 bases). This CDR3 has 13 amino acids. Trimming removed 0 bases at V and 2 bases at J, with 8 bases between. Per germline, CDR1 GTSNPN and CDR2 SVGIG (reference sequence). Written as DNA, the CDR3 is TGTGCCTGGAGTGTGCGGGGCCCCTACGAGCAGTACTTC. Encoded protein: CAWSVRGPYEQYF.

The gene calls are TRBV6-1 and TRBJ2-1; no clear D gene. V shed 8 bases and J shed 3 bases, with 2 bases lying between them. The length of the CDR3 is 10 residues. CDR1 and CDR2 (germline): MNHNS, SASEGT. The CDR3 loop reads CASYYNEQFF. In DNA, the CDR3 is TGTGCCAGCTACTACAATGAGCAGTTCTTC.

In this sample, this clone turned up once. The chain links TRBV30 to TRBJ1-1, with unresolved D. V was shortened by 0 bases and J by 6 bases, with 11 bases between the two germline ends. The CDR3 covers 13 residues. From germline, CDR1 is GTSNPN and CDR2 SVGIG (reference sequence). CDR3 sequence reads: CAWSVRDGAEAFF. Here the CDR3 DNA reads TGTGCCTGGAGTGTACGGGATGGGGCTGAAGCTTTCTTT.

The chain recombines TRBV11-2 with TRBJ1-1, with a possible D match to TRBD1 (6 bases). Germline CDR1 and CDR2: SGHAT and FQNNGV. V gave up 6 bases and J gave up 1 base, with 12 bases separating them. CDR3 length: 14 amino acids. Here the CDR3 DNA reads TGTGCCAGCAGACCACTGACAGGGAACACTGAAGCTTTCTTT. It translates to CASRPLTGNTEAFF.

The chain joins TRBV6-1 to TRBJ2-3; the match to TRBD2 covers 7 bases. The junction had 7 bases not matched to a gene; V was cut back by 3 bases and J by 4 bases. This CDR3 is built from 15 residues. From germline, CDR1 is MNHNS and CDR2 SASEGT. The CDR3 loop is CASSDGRGGADTQYF. The CDR3 nucleotides read TGTGCCAGCAGTGACGGTAGGGGAGGGGCAGATACGCAGTATTTT.

This chain links TRBV28 with TRBJ2-6; D is undetermined. Germline V gene sequence: CDR1 MDHEN, CDR2 SYDVKM. This CDR3 contains 15 residues. Trimming cost V 4 bases and J 0 bases, with 7 bases left between them. The CDR3 DNA reads as TGTGCCAGCAGTTCCCTCTTCTCTGGGGCCAACGTCCTGACTTTC. Translated, it gives CASSSLFSGANVLTF.

The chain uses TRBV2 and TRBJ2-7; TRBD1 matches 7 bases. The CDR3 has 13 residues. V lost 6 bases, J lost 2 bases, and 4 bases stayed unmatched. CDR1 and CDR2 from the germline V gene are SNHLY and FYNNEI. The CDR3 loop is CASRTGNPYEQYF. The CDR3 nucleotides read TGTGCCAGCAGGACAGGGAATCCCTACGAGCAGTACTTC.

With regard to this clone: The same CDR3 can be traced to other DNA sequences in this sample. The rearrangement links TRBV4-1 to TRBJ1-2; D perhaps matches TRBD1 (5 bases). V dropped 0 bases and J dropped 8 bases, with 13 bases sitting between them. The germline CDR1 and CDR2 sequences are MGHRA and YSYEKL. CDR3 size: 14 residues. Written as DNA, the CDR3 is TGCGCCAGCAGCCAAGAACGGGGGTTAGGAGGCTACACCTTC. Its translation: CASSQERGLGGYTF.

The chain recombines TRBV7-9 with TRBJ2-7; D remains ambiguous. Germline-derived CDR1 and CDR2 are SEHNR and FQNEAQ (reference sequence). Trimming took off 5 bases at V and 0 bases at J, with 5 bases between the two ends. CDR3 length: 12 amino acids. The CDR3 DNA sequence: TGTGCCAGCAGCCTTTACTCCTACGAGCAGTACTTC. Protein product: CASSLYSYEQYF.